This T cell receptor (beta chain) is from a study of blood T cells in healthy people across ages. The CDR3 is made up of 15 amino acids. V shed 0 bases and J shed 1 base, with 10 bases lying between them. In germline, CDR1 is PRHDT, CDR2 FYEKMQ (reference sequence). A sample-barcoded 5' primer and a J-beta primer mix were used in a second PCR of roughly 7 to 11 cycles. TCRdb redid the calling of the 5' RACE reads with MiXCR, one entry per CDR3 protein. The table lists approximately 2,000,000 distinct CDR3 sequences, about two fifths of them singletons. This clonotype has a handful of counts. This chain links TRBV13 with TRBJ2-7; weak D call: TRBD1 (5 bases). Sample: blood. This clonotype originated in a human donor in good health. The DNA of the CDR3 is TGTGCCAGCAGCTTAGGGGACATCGCATCCTACGAGCAGTACTTC. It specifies CASSLGDIASYEQYF.